This T cell receptor beta chain was recovered during a study of cytomegalovirus exposure and HLA in healthy donors. Study in general: In a later analysis, it was reported that the 90 to 150 validation repertoires had been produced on the same platform as the 550 to 850 repertoires belonging to the first cohort. Findings of the study overall: TCR sequences were mostly rare, though some public TCRs occurred in many donors.

Regarding this clone: Its antigen is undetermined.

TCRdb's copy holds only in-frame clones and misses some; the assay was immunoSEQ multiplex PCR. This sample yields 200,000 to 300,000 clones, of which around 90% are seen a single time; approximately 3.1% belongs to the top ten. Trimming shortened V by 1 base and J by 7 bases, and 16 bases separated the two germline ends. Germline V gives CDR1 MGHRA, CDR2 YSYEKL. There are 16 residues in the CDR3. The gene calls are TRBV4-1 and TRBJ1-4; D unclear. The TCR comes from a young woman in good health and CMV-seronegative. The source material was PBMCs. The CDR3 region is CASSQGWGEEGEKLFF. The CDR3 bases are TGCGCCAGCAGCCAAGGTTGGGGTGAAGAGGGTGAAAAACTGTTTTTT.